The 9 T cell receptor beta chains reported below all come from one sample, sequenced in a study of graft-versus-host responses after intestinal transplantation (dated by TCRdb to the early 2020s). The time point label, as the study defines it: cells obtained before transplantation from donor or recipient. Their specific antigens are unknown. Receptor amplification or capture employed the immunoSEQ multiplex PCR assay. This immuneACCESS table, as held by TCRdb, lists in-frame sequences with V and J called but not all clones. Of the missing ones, under half trace to an unresolved V gene in checked studies; the others have no known cause. For this sample there are 30,000 to 40,000 clones; roughly 94% appear just once. The leading ten clones occupy approximately 0.22% of the sample. The source was unstimulated CD4+ T cells sorted from spleen or lymph node cells, collected before transplant. Receptors originate from a human donor who was the organ donor for an intestinal transplant.

The chain combines TRBV28 with TRBJ1-2, with 8 bases aligning to TRBD1. Germline trimming cut 7 bases from V and 3 bases from J; bases unmatched to any gene: 10. Germline assignment: CDR1 MDHEN and CDR2 SYDVKM. The CDR3 has 15 residues. The CDR3: CASNNRGMADYGYTF. CDR3 DNA sequence: TGTGCCAGCAATAACAGGGGGATGGCTGACTATGGCTACACCTTC.

The chain couples TRBV7-2 to TRBJ2-7, with a possible D match to TRBD1 (5 bases). The V end lost 0 bases, the J end lost 0 bases, and 18 bases lay between the germline ends. There are 18 residues in the CDR3. Germline V lookup: CDR1 SGHTA, CDR2 FQGNSA. CDR3 nucleotides: TGTGCCAGCAGCTTAGCGTCCTGGGGCGAGCGCAGCTCCTACGAGCAGTACTTC. Protein: CASSLASWGERSSYEQYF.

The V gene is TRBV7-8, the J gene TRBJ1-5, with D maybe TRBD1 (5 bases). Germline CDR1 and CDR2: SGHVS and FQNEAQ. V lost 2 bases to trimming and J lost 5 bases, with 13 bases between them. The CDR3 runs to 15 residues. The CDR3 DNA reads as TGTGCCAGCAGCTTATTGGGACGCCGAGATCAGCCCCAGCATTTT. Translating it yields CASSLLGRRDQPQHF.

The chain employs TRBV5-4 and TRBJ1-4; no clear D gene. The V end lost 3 bases, the J end lost 10 bases, and 22 bases lay between the germline ends. The CDR3 loop spans 16 amino acids. Germline assignment: CDR1 SGHNT and CDR2 YYREEE (reference sequence). Written as DNA, the CDR3 is TGTGCCAGCAGCTCCCGGGCCCAAACGGAGGAGGGAAAACTGTTTTTT. Encoded protein: CASSSRAQTEEGKLFF.

The rearrangement uses TRBV7-8 and TRBJ2-1; 8 bases are a match to TRBD1. J gave up 4 bases and V 4 bases, and 6 bases lay outside the gene matches. Germline V lookup: CDR1 SGHVS, CDR2 FQNEAQ. There are 15 residues in the CDR3. The CDR3 reads CASSSQGAGYNEQFF. The CDR3 DNA reads TGTGCCAGCAGCTCCCAGGGGGCAGGTTACAATGAGCAGTTCTTC.

This rearrangement joins TRBV6-4 to TRBJ2-7; 7 bases are shared with TRBD1. Germline CDR1 is MRHNA and CDR2 is SNTAGT. This CDR3 has 18 amino acids. V was pared by 9 bases and J by 2 bases, with 22 bases of the junction left unmatched. Written as DNA, the CDR3 is TGTGCCAGTCGTGTAGGGACAGCAAGGATCTACCTACCCTACGAGCAGTACTTC. This translates into CASRVGTARIYLPYEQYF.

The chain uses TRBV5-1 and TRBJ2-3, with D possibly being TRBD2 (5 bases). Per germline, CDR1 SGHRS and CDR2 YFSETQ. Trimming removed 4 bases at V and 1 base at J, with 13 bases between. The CDR3 has 15 amino acids. The CDR3 region is CASSLWGEGTDTQYF. CDR3 nucleotide sequence: TGCGCCAGCAGCCTCTGGGGAGAGGGCACAGATACGCAGTATTTT.

A single count supports this clone. The gene calls are TRBV6-5 and TRBJ2-7, with D perhaps assigned TRBD1 or TRBD2 (5 bases each). The germline V gene has CDR1 MNHEY and CDR2 SVGAGI. Trimming stripped 8 bases from V and 3 bases from J, with 17 bases between. This CDR3 comprises 14 residues. The CDR3 loop is CASRRGADIYEQYF. In nucleotides, the CDR3 is TGTGCCAGCCGGCGTGGAGCGGACATCTACGAGCAGTACTTC.

This rearrangement joins TRBV6-1 to TRBJ1-1; a possible D gene is TRBD1 (5 bases). The CDR3 totals 14 residues. The V gene's germline CDR1 is MNHNS and CDR2 SASEGT. V was cut by 4 bases and J by 7 bases, with 16 bases left in between. This CDR3 is CASSGQGGTGEAFF. CDR3 nucleotides: TGTGCCAGCAGTGGGCAGGGAGGAACTGGTGAAGCTTTCTTT.